In this sample, the clone carrying this T cell receptor (beta chain) turned up a few times. Its antigen is unknown. This entry is derived from a study of identical twins. Study results and caveats: The abundant beta clonotypes from cord blood had fewer insertions, and memory repertoires had none of this.

Germline values: CDR1 DFQATT, CDR2 SNEGSKA (reference sequence). The CDR3 length is 18 residues. The trim removed 1 base at V and 0 bases at J, leaving 12 bases unmatched. Using its own MiXCR run on the 5' RACE reads, TCRdb lists one record per CDR3 protein. There are 400,000 to 550,000 distinct CDR3 sequences in the sample; under 25% occur only once, and 0.75% to 0.95% lies in the top ten. These sequences were also reported in another study, on T cells expressing NK-cell markers. That study reports: It was sorted CD3+CD56+NKG2C+, CD3+CD56+NKG2C- and CD3+CD56-NKG2C+ T cells that supplied the TCR beta repertoires. Sequencing covered eight donors, seven HCMV-seropositive and one seronegative. Dominant NKG2C+ clonotypes in over 5 donors made up about 1.0-7.5% of CD8+ T cells.

The sequencing input was CD4+ T cells sorted from blood. The genes are TRBV20-1 and TRBJ2-1; 7 nucleotides align to TRBD2. This TCR came from a woman aged 18-35 years in good health. The CDR3 DNA sequence: TGCAGTGCTAGAGCCCCCTTGATGGCGGGAGTCTCCTACAATGAGCAGTTCTTC. Translating gives CSARAPLMAGVSYNEQFF.